These T cell receptor beta chains were read from a single sample in a study of CD8+CD57+ T cells in acquired aplastic anemia. TCRdb used MiXCR to reprocess the reads, holding one entry per CDR3 protein. The sample carries about 160,000 distinct CDR3 sequences, about two thirds recorded once. The material sequenced was sorted CD4+, CD8+, or CD8+CD57+ T cells (not recorded which) from PBMCs. Receptors originate from a human donor with aplastic anemia. The CDR3 runs from the conserved cysteine through the conserved F or W. The D gene is left open where the match is weak. Not every row has a clone size; where given, it reads once, few, many or a size class.

TRBV14	-	once	TRBJ2-5	CASSRPRGVVETQYF	TGTGCCAGCAGCCGACCCAGGGGGGTGGTGGAGACCCAGTACTTC
TRBV15	-	-	TRBJ1-5	CATSAFAQGGSNQPQHF	TGTGCCACCAGCGCTTTCGCACAGGGAGGGAGCAATCAGCCCCAGCATTTT
TRBV7-2	TRBD1	-	TRBJ2-6	CASSFTGGSGANVLTF	TGTGCCAGCAGCTTTACAGGGGGCTCTGGGGCCAACGTCCTGACTTTC
TRBV7-2	-	-	TRBJ1-5	CASSLRGGGRGNQPQHF	TGTGCCAGCAGCTTAAGGGGTGGGGGAAGAGGCAATCAGCCCCAGCATTTT
TRBV2	TRBD1	-	TRBJ2-5	CAWSLGQGAVETQYF	TGTGCCTGGAGTTTGGGACAGGGGGCCGTGGAGACCCAGTACTTC
TRBV7-8	-	-	TRBJ1-2	CASSVARADYGYTF	TGTGCCAGCAGCGTGGCGAGGGCGGACTATGGCTACACCTTC
TRBV29-1	TRBD2	-	TRBJ2-3	CSGSGGADTQYF	TGCAGCGGTAGCGGGGGCGCAGATACGCAGTATTTT
TRBV12-3/TRBV12-4	-	-	TRBJ2-5	CASSPAGEETQYF	TGTGCCAGCAGTCCGGCAGGAGAAGAGACCCAGTACTTC
TRBV5-5	TRBD2	-	TRBJ2-5	CASSSAGGGGAEETQYF	TGTGCCAGCAGCTCAGCGGGTGGCGGGGGGGCGGAAGAGACCCAGTACTTC
TRBV19	-	-	TRBJ2-4	CASSIAGRGSDIQYF	TGTGCCAGTAGTATAGCAGGCAGGGGATCGGACATTCAGTACTTC
TRBV2	-	few	TRBJ2-7	CASTRVEQYF	TGTGCCAGCACCAGAGTCGAGCAGTACTTC
TRBV28	TRBD1	many	TRBJ1-1	CAGQGAGGLTEAFF	TGTGCCGGCCAGGGGGCAGGGGGCTTAACTGAAGCTTTCTTT
TRBV5-1	-	-	TRBJ2-5	CASSRLGKETQYF	TGCGCCAGCAGCCGCCTCGGTAAAGAGACCCAGTACTTC
TRBV25-1	-	-	TRBJ1-2	CASSARVQGYGYTF	TGTGCCAGCAGTGCCAGGGTACAGGGCTATGGCTACACCTTC
TRBV19	-	-	TRBJ2-2	CASSWDSNTGELFF	TGTGCCAGTAGTTGGGATTCGAACACCGGGGAGCTGTTTTTT
TRBV10-3	-	-	TRBJ1-1	CAISDRYLGYEQYFGPGTEAFF	-
TRBV7-2	TRBD1	-	TRBJ1-2	CASSPQTGANYGYTF	TGTGCCAGCAGCCCGCAGACAGGGGCTAACTATGGCTACACCTTC
TRBV15	-	few	TRBJ2-5	CATSRDMQGPQYF	TGTGCCACCAGCAGAGATATGCAGGGGCCCCAGTACTTC
TRBV6-5	TRBD2	many	TRBJ2-5	CASSYSGTSAGGVETQYF	TGTGCCAGCAGTTACAGCGGAACCTCGGCGGGAGGAGTGGAGACCCAGTACTTC
TRBV29-1	TRBD2	-	TRBJ2-1	CSVERGSGGYNEQFF	TGCAGCGTTGAAAGGGGTAGCGGGGGTTACAATGAGCAGTTCTTC
TRBV12-3/TRBV12-4	-	-	TRBJ2-7	CASSFSASTYEQYF	TGTGCCAGCAGTTTTTCGGCCTCAACCTACGAGCAGTACTTC
TRBV20-1	-	-	TRBJ1-4	CSARARGGVEEKLFF	TGCAGTGCTAGAGCCCGCGGGGGGGTGGAGGAAAAACTGTTTTTT
TRBV24-1	TRBD1	many	TRBJ1-3	CATSTPRGIAGNTIYF	TGTGCCACCAGTACCCCCAGGGGGATAGCTGGAAACACCATATATTTT
TRBV20-1	-	-	TRBJ2-7	CSASGHLGSEQYF	TGCAGTGCTTCGGGACATCTAGGGTCCGAGCAGTACTTC
TRBV7-2	TRBD2	-	TRBJ2-7	CASSLTSGAAYEQYF	TGTGCCAGCAGCTTAACTAGCGGGGCCGCCTACGAGCAGTACTTC
TRBV7-8	TRBD1	few	TRBJ1-5	CASSTRQGEASQPQHF	TGTGCCAGCAGCACGCGACAGGGGGAGGCTAGTCAGCCCCAGCATTTT
TRBV24-1	-	-	TRBJ2-3	CATSETAGSTDTQYF	TGTGCCACCAGTGAGACAGCGGGCAGCACAGATACGCAGTATTTT
TRBV19	TRBD2	-	TRBJ2-1	CASSIAGGGLNEQFF	TGTGCCAGTAGTATAGCCGGGGGGGGCTTGAATGAGCAGTTCTTC
TRBV12-3/TRBV12-4	-	once	TRBJ2-1	CASSLRINEQFF	TGTGCCAGCAGTTTAAGAATCAATGAGCAGTTCTTC
TRBV20-1	-	-	TRBJ2-5	CSARLLQGGEQETQYF	TGCAGTGCTCGCCTTTTACAGGGGGGGGAACAAGAGACCCAGTACTTC
TRBV20-1	TRBD2	-	TRBJ2-2	CSAREAGGDTGELFF	TGCAGTGCTAGAGAAGCGGGAGGGGACACCGGGGAGCTGTTTTTT
TRBV20-1	-	-	TRBJ2-7	CSARPLSPRGLDGYEQYF	TGCAGTGCTAGGCCTCTATCCCCGCGAGGGCTGGATGGCTACGAGCAGTACTTC
TRBV7-9	-	-	TRBJ1-2	CASSLTPEDGYTF	TGTGCCAGCAGCCTGACCCCGGAGGACGGCTACACCTTC
TRBV7-8	TRBD2	-	TRBJ2-1	CASSLGTSGSWSYNEQFF	TGTGCCAGCAGCCTAGGGACTAGCGGGAGTTGGTCCTACAATGAGCAGTTCTTC
TRBV9	-	-	TRBJ2-1	CASSVGRIFDEQFF	TGTGCCAGCAGCGTAGGGAGGATATTCGATGAGCAGTTCTTC
TRBV2	-	-	TRBJ1-1	CASSVLQGNTEAFF	TGTGCCAGCAGTGTGCTACAGGGCAACACTGAAGCTTTCTTT
TRBV7-9	-	-	TRBJ2-7	CASSWVSSYEQYF	TGTGCCAGCAGCTGGGTCAGCTCCTACGAGCAGTACTTC